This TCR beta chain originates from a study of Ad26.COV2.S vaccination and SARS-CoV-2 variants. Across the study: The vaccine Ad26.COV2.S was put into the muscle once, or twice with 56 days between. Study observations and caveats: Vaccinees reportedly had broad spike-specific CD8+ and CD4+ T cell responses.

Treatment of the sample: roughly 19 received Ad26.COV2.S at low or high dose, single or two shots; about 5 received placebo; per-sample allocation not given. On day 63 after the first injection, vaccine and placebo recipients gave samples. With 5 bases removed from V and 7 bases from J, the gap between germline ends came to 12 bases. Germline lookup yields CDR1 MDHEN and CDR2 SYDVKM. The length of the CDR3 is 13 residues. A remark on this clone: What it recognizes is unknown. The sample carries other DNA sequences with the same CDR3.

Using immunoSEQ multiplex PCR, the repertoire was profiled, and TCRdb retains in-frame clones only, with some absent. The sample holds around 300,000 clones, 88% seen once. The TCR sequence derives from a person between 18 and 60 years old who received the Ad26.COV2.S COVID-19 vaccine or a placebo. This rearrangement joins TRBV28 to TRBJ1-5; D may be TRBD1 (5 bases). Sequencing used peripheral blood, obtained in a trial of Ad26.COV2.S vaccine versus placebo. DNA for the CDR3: TGTGCCAGCAGTCTAAGCGGGACCCAGCCCCAGCATTTT. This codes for CASSLSGTQPQHF.